This T cell receptor beta chain was captured by sequencing in a study of CD8 T cells in Susac syndrome. cDNA came from 0.5 to 1 ug RNA primed by random hexamers. TCRdb called the immunoSEQ multiplex PCR reads again in MiXCR, with one record for every CDR3 protein. The sample has about 76,000 distinct CDR3 sequences, roughly 90% seen once. Trimming cost V 0 bases and J 3 bases, with 13 bases left between them. The CDR3 is 16 amino acids. Germline V gene lookup returns CDR1 SGHTA and CDR2 FQGNSA. The chain carries TRBV7-2 and TRBJ2-3, with D possibly matching TRBD2 (6 bases). The specimen sequenced was CD8+ T cells from PBMCs. The receptor comes from a human donor with multiple sclerosis. The CDR3 DNA is TGTGCCAGCAGCTTAGCGGGAGTAGGGAGGACAGATACGCAGTATTTT. Translation: CASSLAGVGRTDTQYF.